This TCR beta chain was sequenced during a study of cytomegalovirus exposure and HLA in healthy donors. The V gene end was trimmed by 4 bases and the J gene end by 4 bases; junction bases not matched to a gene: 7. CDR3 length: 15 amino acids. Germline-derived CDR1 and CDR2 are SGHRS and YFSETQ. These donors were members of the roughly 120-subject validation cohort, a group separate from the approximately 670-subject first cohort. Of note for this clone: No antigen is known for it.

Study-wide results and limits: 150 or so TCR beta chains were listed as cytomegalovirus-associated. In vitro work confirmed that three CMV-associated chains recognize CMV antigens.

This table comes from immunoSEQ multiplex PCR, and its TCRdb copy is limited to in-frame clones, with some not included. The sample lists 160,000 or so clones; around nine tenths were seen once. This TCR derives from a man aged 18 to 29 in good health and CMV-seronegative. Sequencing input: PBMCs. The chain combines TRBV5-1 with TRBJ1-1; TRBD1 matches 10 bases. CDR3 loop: CASSLQTGGGTEAFF. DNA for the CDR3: TGCGCCAGCAGCCTACAGACAGGGGGCGGCACTGAAGCTTTCTTT.